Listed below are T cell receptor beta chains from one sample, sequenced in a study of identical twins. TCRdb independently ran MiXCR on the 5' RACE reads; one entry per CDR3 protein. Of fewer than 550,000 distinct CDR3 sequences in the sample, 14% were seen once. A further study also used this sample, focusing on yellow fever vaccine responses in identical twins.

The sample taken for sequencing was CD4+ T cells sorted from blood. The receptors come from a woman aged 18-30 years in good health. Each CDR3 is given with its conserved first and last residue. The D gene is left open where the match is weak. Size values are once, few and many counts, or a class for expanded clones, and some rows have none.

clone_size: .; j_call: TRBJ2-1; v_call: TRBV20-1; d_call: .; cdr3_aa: CSASASLNEQFF; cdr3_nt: TGCAGTGCTAGTGCTAGTTTAAATGAGCAGTTCTTC
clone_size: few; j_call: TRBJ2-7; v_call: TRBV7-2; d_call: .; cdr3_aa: CASSLGLVSYEQYF; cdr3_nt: TGTGCCAGCAGCCTGGGGCTAGTCTCCTACGAGCAGTACTTC
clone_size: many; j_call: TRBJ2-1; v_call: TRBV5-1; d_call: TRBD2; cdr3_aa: CASSLVLAGGANEQFF; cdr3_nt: TGCGCCAGCAGCTTGGTCCTAGCGGGGGGTGCCAATGAGCAGTTTTTC
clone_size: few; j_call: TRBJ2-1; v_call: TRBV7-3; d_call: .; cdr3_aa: CASSLIPGSSYNEQFF; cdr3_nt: TGTGCCAGCAGCTTAATTCCAGGGAGCTCCTACAATGAGCAGTTCTTC
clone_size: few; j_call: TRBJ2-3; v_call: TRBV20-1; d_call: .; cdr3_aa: CSAARGDTQYF; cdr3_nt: TGCAGTGCCGCCCGAGGGGATACGCAGTATTTT
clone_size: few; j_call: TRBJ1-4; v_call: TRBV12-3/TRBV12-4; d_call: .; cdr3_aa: CASSSRIRGTELFF; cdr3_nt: TGTGCCAGCAGTTCGCGGATAAGGGGGACGGAACTGTTTTTT
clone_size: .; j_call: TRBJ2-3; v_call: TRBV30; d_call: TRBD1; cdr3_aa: CAWSGQGADTQYF; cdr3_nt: TGTGCCTGGAGTGGACAGGGCGCAGATACGCAGTATTTT
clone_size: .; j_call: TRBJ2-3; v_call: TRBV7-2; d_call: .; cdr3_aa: CASSLAGSQASTDTQYF; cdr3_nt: TGTGCCAGCAGCTTAGCGGGTTCCCAGGCTAGCACAGATACGCAGTATTTT
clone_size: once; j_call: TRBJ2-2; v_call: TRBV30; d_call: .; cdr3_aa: CAWRIRHTGELFF; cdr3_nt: TGTGCCTGGAGAATACGACATACCGGGGAGCTGTTTTTT
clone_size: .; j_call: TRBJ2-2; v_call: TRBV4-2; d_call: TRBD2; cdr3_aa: CASSPTGGSLAFGSTGGELFF; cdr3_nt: TGTGCCAGCAGCCCGACGGGAGGGTCCCTAGCCTTTGGGTCGACGGGCGGGGAGCTGTTTTTT
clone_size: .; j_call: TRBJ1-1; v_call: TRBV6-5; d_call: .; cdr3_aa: CASSYDGLLNTEAFF; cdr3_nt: TGTGCCAGCAGTTACGATGGCCTATTGAACACTGAAGCTTTCTTT
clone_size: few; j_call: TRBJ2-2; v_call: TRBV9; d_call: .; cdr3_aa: CASSVWSSLNTGELFF; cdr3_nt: TGTGCCAGCAGCGTATGGTCTAGCCTGAATACCGGGGAGCTGTTTTTT
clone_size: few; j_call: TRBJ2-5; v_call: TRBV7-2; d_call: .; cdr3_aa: CASSPGGGWETQYF; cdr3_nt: TGTGCCAGCAGTCCCGGGGGAGGTTGGGAGACCCAGTACTTC
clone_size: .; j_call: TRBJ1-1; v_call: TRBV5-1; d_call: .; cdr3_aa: CASSFGGQLNTEAFF; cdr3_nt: TGCGCCAGCAGCTTTGGAGGACAGCTGAACACTGAAGCTTTCTTT
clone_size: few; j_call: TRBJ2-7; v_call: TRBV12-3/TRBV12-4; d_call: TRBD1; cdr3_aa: CASSQNLGTGVLYEQYF; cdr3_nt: TGTGCCAGCAGCCAAAATTTGGGGACAGGGGTCCTCTACGAGCAGTACTTC
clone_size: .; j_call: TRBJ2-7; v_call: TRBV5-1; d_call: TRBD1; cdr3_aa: CASSAGQGNLAYEQYF; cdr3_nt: TGCGCCAGCAGCGCGGGACAGGGGAATCTCGCCTACGAGCAGTACTTC
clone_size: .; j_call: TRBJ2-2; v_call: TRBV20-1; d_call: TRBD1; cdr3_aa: CSAHRGNTGELFF; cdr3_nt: TGCAGTGCTCACAGGGGGAACACCGGGGAGCTGTTTTTT
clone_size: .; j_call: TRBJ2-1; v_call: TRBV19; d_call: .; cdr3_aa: CASSIRDGSSYNEQFF; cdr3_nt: TGTGCCAGTAGTATCCGGGACGGTTCCTCCTACAATGAGCAGTTCTTC
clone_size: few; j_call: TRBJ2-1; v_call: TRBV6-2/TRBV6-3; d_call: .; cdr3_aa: CASSAEGRNEQFF; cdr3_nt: TGTGCCAGCAGCGCTGAGGGTCGCAATGAGCAGTTCTTC
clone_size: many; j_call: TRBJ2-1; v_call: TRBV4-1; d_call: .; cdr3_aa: CASSQTARGLPYNEQFF; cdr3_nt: TGCGCCAGCAGCCAAACCGCACGGGGTTTACCCTACAATGAGCAGTTCTTC
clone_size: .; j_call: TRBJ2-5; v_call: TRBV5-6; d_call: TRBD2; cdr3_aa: CASSLVASGGPSQETQYF; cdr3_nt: TGTGCCAGCAGCTTGGTGGCTAGCGGGGGGCCGTCTCAAGAGACCCAGTACTTC
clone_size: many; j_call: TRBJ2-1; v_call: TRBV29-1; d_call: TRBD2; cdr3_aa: CSVQSGVNEQFF; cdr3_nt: TGCAGCGTTCAAAGCGGGGTCAATGAGCAGTTCTTC
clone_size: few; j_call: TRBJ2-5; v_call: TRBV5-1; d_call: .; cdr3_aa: CASSYAGRGKGETQYF; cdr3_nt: TGCGCCAGCAGCTACGCGGGCCGGGGGAAGGGGGAGACCCAGTACTTC
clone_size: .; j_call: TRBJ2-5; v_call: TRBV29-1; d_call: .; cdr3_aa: CSVEGRQETQYF; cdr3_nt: TGCAGCGTTGAGGGGAGGCAAGAGACCCAGTACTTC
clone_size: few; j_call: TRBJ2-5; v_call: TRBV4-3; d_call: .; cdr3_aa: CASSQGLTDPLKTQYF; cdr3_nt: TGCGCCAGCAGCCAAGGATTAACGGACCCTTTGAAGACCCAGTACTTC
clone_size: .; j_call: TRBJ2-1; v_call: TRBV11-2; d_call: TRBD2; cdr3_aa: CASSPSGSPYNEQFF; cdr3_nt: TGTGCCAGCAGCCCAAGCGGGAGTCCCTACAATGAGCAGTTCTTC
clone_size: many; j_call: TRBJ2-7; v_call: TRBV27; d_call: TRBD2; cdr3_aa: CASSTPSGSSYEQYF; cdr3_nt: TGTGCCAGCAGTACGCCTAGCGGGAGTTCCTACGAGCAGTACTTC
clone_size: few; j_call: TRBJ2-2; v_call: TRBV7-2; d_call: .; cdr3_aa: CASTPGIAGELFF; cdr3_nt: TGTGCCAGCACCCCAGGGATTGCCGGGGAGCTGTTTTTT
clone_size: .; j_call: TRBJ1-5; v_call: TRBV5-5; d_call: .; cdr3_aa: CASSPVPNQPQHF; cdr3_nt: TGTGCCAGCAGCCCCGTCCCCAATCAGCCCCAGCATTTT
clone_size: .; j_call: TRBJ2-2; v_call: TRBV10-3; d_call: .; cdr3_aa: CAISEGPGELFF; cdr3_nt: TGTGCCATCTCTGAGGGCCCCGGGGAGCTGTTTTTT
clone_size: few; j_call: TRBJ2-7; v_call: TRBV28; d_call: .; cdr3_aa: CASSLGGVAYEQYF; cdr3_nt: TGTGCCAGCAGTTTAGGTGGGGTAGCCTACGAGCAGTACTTC
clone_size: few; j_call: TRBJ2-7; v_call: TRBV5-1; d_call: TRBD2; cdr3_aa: CASSPAGGPFTYEQYF; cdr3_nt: TGCGCCAGCAGCCCAGCGGGGGGGCCCTTTACCTACGAGCAGTACTTC
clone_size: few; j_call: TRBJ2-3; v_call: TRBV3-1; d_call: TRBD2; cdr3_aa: CASSRASGGFTDTQYF; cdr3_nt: TGTGCCAGCAGTCGCGCGAGCGGGGGGTTCACAGATACGCAGTATTTT
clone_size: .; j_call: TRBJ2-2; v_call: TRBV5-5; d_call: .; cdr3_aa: CASSPWADSTGELFF; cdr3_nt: TGTGCCAGCAGCCCCTGGGCGGACAGCACCGGGGAGCTGTTTTTT
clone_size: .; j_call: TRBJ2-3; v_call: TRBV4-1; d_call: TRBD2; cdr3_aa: CASSPRGSGSADTQYF; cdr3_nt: TGCGCCAGCAGCCCCCGTGGTAGCGGGAGTGCAGATACGCAGTATTTT
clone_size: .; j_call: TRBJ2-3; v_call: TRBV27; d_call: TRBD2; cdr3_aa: CASSPLTSGGLSAYF; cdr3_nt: TGTGCCAGCAGTCCCCTAACTAGCGGGGGCCTTTCGGCGTATTTT
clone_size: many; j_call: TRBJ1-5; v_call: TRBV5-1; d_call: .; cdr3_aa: CASSLGPNDQPQHF; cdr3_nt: TGCGCCAGCAGCTTGGGACCAAATGATCAGCCCCAGCATTTT
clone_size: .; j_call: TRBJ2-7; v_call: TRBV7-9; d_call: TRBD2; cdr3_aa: CAGSVRDYSYEQYF; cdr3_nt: TGTGCCGGCAGCGTCCGGGACTACTCCTACGAGCAGTACTTC
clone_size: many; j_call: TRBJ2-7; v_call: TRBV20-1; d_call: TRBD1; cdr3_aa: CSARLSGGAYEQYF; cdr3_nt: TGCAGTGCTAGACTCTCAGGGGGAGCCTACGAGCAGTACTTC
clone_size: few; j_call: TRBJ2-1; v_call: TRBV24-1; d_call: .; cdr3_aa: CATSSGPKQFF; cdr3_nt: TGTGCCACCAGTTCCGGGCCTAAGCAGTTCTTC
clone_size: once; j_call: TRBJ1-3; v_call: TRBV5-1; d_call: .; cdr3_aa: CASSRSPRGTTGNTIYF; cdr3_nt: TGCGCCAGCAGCAGATCCCCCCGGGGTACGACTGGAAACACCATATATTTT